Sequencing of this T cell receptor beta chain was carried out in a study of cytomegalovirus exposure and HLA in healthy donors. The study, taken as a whole, reports: Most TCRs appeared rarely, but some public TCRs recurred in many donors. Cytomegalovirus status was reportedly diagnosed by the classifier with high specificity and sensitivity. In vitro experiments confirmed that a few CMV-associated chains were specific for CMV antigens.

Germline lookup yields CDR1 GTSNPN and CDR2 SVGIG (reference sequence). There are 13 residues in the CDR3. Trimming shortened V by 4 bases and J by 0 bases, and 7 bases separated the two germline ends. Generated by immunoSEQ multiplex PCR, the TCRdb table keeps only in-frame clones and is missing some. The sample has more than 95,000 clones, about 96% seen once; the top ten hold about 1.8%. On this clone: Its antigen is undetermined.

The source of this sequence is a man aged 18 to 30 in good health and CMV-seronegative. V and J are TRBV30 and TRBJ1-3; D not resolved. The specimen sequenced was PBMCs. CDR3 coding DNA: TGTGCCTGGACAATTCACTCTGGAAACACCATATATTTT. Protein: CAWTIHSGNTIYF.